This passage covers 30 T cell receptor beta chains from one sample sequenced in a study of PD-L1 blockade in urothelial cancer. Measured with immunoSEQ multiplex PCR; TCRdb has only the in-frame clones, and not every one. The repertoire consists of about 88,000 clones, with 90% occurring once and the leading ten covering around 10%. The starting material was PBMCs, obtained around atezolizumab (anti-PD-L1) treatment. These receptors were taken from a man aged 55 to 70 with urothelial cancer.

This clone was found a few times. The chain carries TRBV10-2 and TRBJ1-2; perhaps TRBD1 as D (6 bases). The germline V and J ends were trimmed by 4 bases and 3 bases, with 9 bases remaining between them. The CDR3 loop spans 13 amino acids. Germline V lookup: CDR1 WSHSY, CDR2 SAAADI. The CDR3 bases are TGCGCCAGCAGTGTGGGGGCTGACTATGGCTACACCTTC. Its translation: CASSVGADYGYTF.

The chain combines TRBV28 with TRBJ1-3; 10 bases align to TRBD1. CDR3 length: 16 amino acids. The V and J ends lost 6 bases and 0 bases, in that order; junction bases with no gene match: 5. The V gene's germline CDR1 is MDHEN and CDR2 SYDVKM. The CDR3 protein is CASSGWTGGSGNTIYF. The CDR3 coding sequence is TGTGCCAGCAGCGGTTGGACAGGGGGCTCTGGAAACACCATATATTTT.

The chain carries TRBV5-1 and TRBJ1-1; D unclear. The CDR3 loop spans 15 amino acids. Deletions cut 2 bases from V and 0 bases from J, with 11 bases between. Germline values: CDR1 SGHRS, CDR2 YFSETQ. The CDR3 nucleotides read TGCGCCAGCAGCTTCCAAGGACTCATGAACACTGAAGCTTTCTTT. This sequence encodes CASSFQGLMNTEAFF.

The genes are TRBV27 and TRBJ2-3; D might be TRBD2 (6 bases). Trimming left V 3 bases short and J 6 bases short, with 16 bases between. The CDR3 covers 15 residues. The germline V gene encodes CDR1 MNHEY and CDR2 SMNVEV (reference sequence). CDR3 coding DNA: TGTGCCAGCAGTTTCACGAGCGGGTCATTGGATACGCAGTATTTT. This encodes CASSFTSGSLDTQYF.

The rearrangement joins TRBV4-2 to TRBJ2-6; 8 nucleotides agree with TRBD2. The CDR3 is made up of 16 amino acids. The V segment lost 4 bases and the J segment 1 base; nucleotides outside the gene matches: 3. Germline V gene data show CDR1 as LGHNA and CDR2 as YNFKEQ. The CDR3 DNA reads TGTGCCAGCAGCCCTCCGGGGGGGTCTGGGGCCAACGTCCTGACTTTC. Residues: CASSPPGGSGANVLTF.

The chain is built from TRBV2 and TRBJ2-1; 8 bases are a match to TRBD1. With V trimmed by 8 bases and J by 5 bases, 5 bases remained unmatched. This CDR3 contains 13 residues. Germline assignment: CDR1 SNHLY and CDR2 FYNNEI. The DNA for the CDR3 is TGTGCCAGCCTAGGACAGGGAAACAATGAGCAGTTCTTC. It specifies CASLGQGNNEQFF.

The chain links TRBV4-3 to TRBJ2-3; 10 bases fit TRBD2. Germline values: CDR1 LGHNA, CDR2 YSLEER. This CDR3 comprises 16 residues. The J segment lost 4 bases and the V segment lost 4 bases, leaving 8 bases of the junction unmatched. The CDR3 nucleotides are TGCGCCAGCAGCCTAGGGACTAGCGTAGGTGCAGATACGCAGTATTTT. Translated, it gives CASSLGTSVGADTQYF.

The chain joins TRBV9 to TRBJ2-7; 16 nucleotides line up with TRBD2. Looked up from germline, CDR1 is SGDLS and CDR2 is YYNGEE. J was trimmed by 4 bases and V by 2 bases; bases with no gene match: 6. The CDR3 is 17 residues long. In DNA form, the CDR3 reads TGTGCCAGCAGCGTCGGGGGACTAGCGGGGGGGCCGTACGAGCAGTACTTC. Translated, it gives CASSVGGLAGGPYEQYF.

The sample holds a few counts of this clone. The genes are TRBV6-5 and TRBJ1-2; D is possibly TRBD1 (6 bases). Germline V CDR1 and CDR2: MNHEY, SVGAGI. Trimming pared 0 bases from V and 3 bases from J, leaving 14 bases between. The CDR3 runs to 16 residues. DNA for the CDR3: TGTGCCAGCAGTTACTCGAGGGGGAATCGAGACTATGGCTACACCTTC. It is translated as CASSYSRGNRDYGYTF.

The CDR3 sequence: CASSVGQGARQPQHF. The CDR3 nucleotides read TGTGCCAGCAGCGTGGGACAGGGGGCCCGCCAGCCCCAGCATTTT. This sequence joins TRBV5-6 and TRBJ1-5, with 12 nucleotides matching TRBD1. The CDR3 is made up of 15 amino acids. V trimming: 4 bases; J trimming: 7 bases; junction bases outside the gene matches: 6. The germline gives CDR1 SGHDT, CDR2 YYEEEE.

The chain joins TRBV30 to TRBJ2-1, with TRBD2 matching over 11 bases. Trimming cost V 5 bases and J 5 bases; bases outside gene matches: 11. Looked up from germline, CDR1 is GTSNPN and CDR2 is SVGIG (reference sequence). The CDR3 length is 16 residues. The DNA for the CDR3 is TGTGCCTGGCTAACACTTAGCGGGAGGGCCGACAATGAGCAGTTCTTC. Its translation: CAWLTLSGRADNEQFF.

The chain is built from TRBV19 and TRBJ1-5; D not resolved. Trimming shortened V by 0 bases and J by 5 bases, and 5 bases separated the two germline ends. CDR3 length equals 13 residues. CDR1 is LNHDA and CDR2 is SQIVND in the germline V gene (reference sequence). The CDR3 region has the DNA TGTGCCAGTAGTATAGATCGGGATCAGCCCCAGCATTTT. Translated, it gives CASSIDRDQPQHF.

V gene TRBV7-2 combines with J gene TRBJ2-7; a possible D gene is TRBD1 (5 bases). The V gene lost 7 bases and the J gene lost 2 bases, with 12 bases spanning the gap. The germline CDR1 and CDR2 sequences are SGHTA and FQGNSA. The CDR3 consists of 13 residues. The CDR3 sequence is CASTIDRTYEQYF. The DNA of the CDR3 is TGTGCCAGCACTATCGACAGAACCTACGAGCAGTACTTC.

The chain links TRBV11-2 to TRBJ2-7, with TRBD1 identical over 8 bases. CDR3 length equals 16 residues. The trim removed 9 bases at V and 3 bases at J, leaving 16 bases unmatched. Germline values: CDR1 SGHAT, CDR2 FQNNGV. CDR3 coding DNA: TGTGCCAGTTGGGTTGGGGGGCGGGGACAGGTCTACGAGCAGTACTTC. It encodes CASWVGGRGQVYEQYF.

This clone was seen more than once but under ten times. The chain has TRBV2 and TRBJ1-2, with TRBD1 matching 7 bases. V lost 3 bases, J lost 6 bases, and 7 bases stayed unmatched. The CDR3 sequence is 14 residues long. Germline lookup yields CDR1 SNHLY and CDR2 FYNNEI. Here the CDR3 reads CASSDDRVTDGYTF. CDR3 nucleotide sequence: TGTGCCAGCAGTGACGACAGGGTAACTGATGGCTACACCTTC.

The chain joins TRBV28 to TRBJ2-7; 15 positions match TRBD2. Trimming cost V 2 bases and J 4 bases; bases outside gene matches: 0. Germline assignment: CDR1 MDHEN and CDR2 SYDVKM. The CDR3 contains 15 residues. The CDR3 loop is CASSLGLAGGYEQYF. The DNA for the CDR3 is TGTGCCAGCAGTTTAGGACTAGCGGGGGGGTACGAGCAGTACTTC.

The CDR3 sequence is CASSLSRRTYEQYF. CDR3 coding DNA: TGTGCCAGCAGCTTGTCACGCAGGACCTACGAGCAGTACTTC. This sequence joins TRBV5-4 and TRBJ2-7; no reliable D call. V was trimmed by 1 base and J by 2 bases, leaving 10 bases between them. The CDR3 has 14 residues. Germline V CDR1 and CDR2: SGHNT, YYREEE (reference sequence).

This chain connects TRBV5-4 to TRBJ2-1; a possible D gene is TRBD2 (5 bases). CDR3 size: 15 residues. The germline V gene encodes CDR1 SGHNT and CDR2 YYREEE (reference sequence). Trimming stripped 4 bases from V and 0 bases from J, with 11 bases between. The CDR3 nucleotides read TGTGCCAGCAGCCACCCGGGATCCTCCTACAATGAGCAGTTCTTC. Translating gives CASSHPGSSYNEQFF.

The genes are TRBV28 and TRBJ1-6; tentative D call: TRBD1 (5 bases). Per germline, CDR1 MDHEN and CDR2 SYDVKM. The CDR3 has 11 residues. With 2 bases removed from V and 13 bases from J, the gap between germline ends came to 6 bases. The CDR3 coding sequence is TGTGCCAGCAGTTTAGGGGCTCCCCTCCACTTT. Protein sequence: CASSLGAPLHF.

CDR3 nucleotides: TGTGCCAGCAGCCAAGCCCCCCCGGCAGGGATCAATCAGCCCCAGCATTTT. Translation: CASSQAPPAGINQPQHF. The chain employs TRBV7-7 and TRBJ1-5, with D possibly TRBD1 on 5 matching bases. The germline gives CDR1 SSHAT, CDR2 FNYEAQ (reference sequence). Trimming took off 5 bases at V and 3 bases at J, with 20 bases between the two ends. The CDR3 has 17 amino acids.

The V call is TRBV25-1, the J call TRBJ1-2; 8 nucleotides agree with TRBD1. The CDR3 sequence is 14 residues long. The V gene's germline CDR1 is MGHDK and CDR2 SYGVNS. V gave up 3 bases and J gave up 7 bases; unmatched junction bases: 7. The CDR3 sequence is CASSDWQGAGGYTF. The CDR3 nucleotides are TGTGCCAGCAGTGACTGGCAGGGGGCGGGTGGCTACACCTTC.

This chain connects TRBV5-6 to TRBJ1-5; 7 bases map to TRBD1. J lost 7 bases, V lost 1 base, and 11 bases had no gene match. Germline values: CDR1 SGHDT, CDR2 YYEEEE. The CDR3 runs to 16 residues. In DNA form, the CDR3 reads TGTGCCAGCAGCTTGCCCCTACAGGGGTATGGGCAGCCCCAGCATTTT. Amino acid sequence: CASSLPLQGYGQPQHF.

The chain uses TRBV9 and TRBJ2-2; 10 nucleotides align to TRBD2. CDR3 length: 14 residues. With V trimmed by 5 bases and J by 6 bases, 4 bases remained unmatched. Germline V gene data show CDR1 as SGDLS and CDR2 as YYNGEE. CDR3 coding DNA: TGTGCCAGCAGGAGCGGGGGGGCCCCCGGGGAGCTGTTTTTT. Translating gives CASRSGGAPGELFF.

This clone was detected only a few times. This chain joins TRBV5-6 and TRBJ1-1; no reliable D call. Trimming shortened V by 4 bases and J by 5 bases, and 15 bases separated the two germline ends. The CDR3 is 14 amino acids. Per the germline V gene, CDR1 is SGHDT and CDR2 is YYEEEE. The CDR3 DNA reads TGTGCCAGCAGCCTGGCGGCAGGCGGGACTGAAGCTTTCTTT. Its protein product is CASSLAAGGTEAFF.

The sample holds one count of this clone. The genes are TRBV28 and TRBJ2-7; tentatively, D is TRBD2 (5 bases). The V end lost 6 bases, the J end lost 5 bases, and 11 bases lay between the germline ends. CDR1 is MDHEN, CDR2 SYDVKM, per germline. The CDR3 runs 12 residues. The CDR3 spells CASRSTRDEQYF. The DNA of the CDR3 is TGTGCCAGCAGGTCCACTAGGGACGAGCAGTACTTC.

This chain joins TRBV5-1 and TRBJ2-5; 9 nucleotides line up with TRBD1. The V gene's germline CDR1 is SGHRS and CDR2 YFSETQ. V was pared by 3 bases and J by 3 bases, with 3 bases of the junction left unmatched. CDR3 size: 14 residues. CDR3 nucleotide sequence: TGCGCCAGCAGCTCCGGGACAGGGAAAGAGACCCAGTACTTC. Translating it yields CASSSGTGKETQYF.

The chain employs TRBV5-6 and TRBJ1-6; 9 nucleotides align to TRBD1. V was pared by 5 bases and J by 8 bases, with 2 bases of the junction left unmatched. The CDR3 runs 13 residues. The germline V gene encodes CDR1 SGHDT and CDR2 YYEEEE. The CDR3 reads CASRDRGHSPLHF. The DNA for the CDR3 is TGTGCCAGCAGGGACAGGGGACATTCACCCCTCCACTTT.

The chain uses TRBV5-1 and TRBJ2-7; 14 bases map to TRBD2. The CDR3 extends over 16 amino acids. V trimming: 0 bases; J trimming: 5 bases; junction bases outside the gene matches: 4. Germline CDR1 is SGHRS and CDR2 is YFSETQ. This chain's CDR3 is CASSLGLAGGPHEQYF. The CDR3 DNA follows: TGCGCCAGCAGCTTGGGACTAGCGGGGGGGCCCCACGAGCAGTACTTC.

The chain joins TRBV10-3 to TRBJ1-2, with TRBD1 matching 10 bases. The CDR3 loop spans 15 amino acids. With 0 bases clipped from V and 6 bases from J, the junction kept 4 bases outside the gene matches. Germline values: CDR1 ENHRY, CDR2 SYGVKD. The CDR3 bases are TGTGCCATCAGTGAGTCTTTCGACAGGGGGCATGGCTACACCTTC. Translating gives CAISESFDRGHGYTF.

This chain uses TRBV4-2 with TRBJ2-7, with TRBD1 matching over 8 bases. Germline lookup yields CDR1 LGHNA and CDR2 YNFKEQ. V shed 4 bases and J 0 bases; nucleotides not matched to a gene: 5. The CDR3 loop spans 15 amino acids. The CDR3 DNA reads as TGTGCCAGCAGCCGTGGACAGGGAGGCTCCTACGAGCAGTACTTC. Protein: CASSRGQGGSYEQYF.